Reported below is one T cell receptor (beta chain). Its cognate antigen is unknown. Data came from immunoSEQ multiplex PCR; TCRdb stores just in-frame clones and leaves some out. The sample lists 95,000 to 150,000 clones; roughly 93% were seen once. V lost 3 bases and J lost 3, with 13 bases in between. The V gene's germline CDR1 is KGHSH and CDR2 LQKENI. The CDR3 consists of 15 residues. This specimen belongs to a study of T cell responses to AZD1222 COVID-19 vaccine. The study, taken as a whole, reports: Just a handful of people given AZD1222 tested seropositive at baseline. Vaccine-associated CD4 TCRs ranged over spike, dominating at 160-218 and 743-854.

The V gene is TRBV18, the J gene TRBJ2-3; perhaps TRBD1 as D (6 bases). The specimen was peripheral blood, collected on day 0 of AZD1222 vaccination. The source is an adult in good health. The DNA of the CDR3 is TGTGCCAGCTCACCCGTAGGGGGTACAACAGATACGCAGTATTTT. Amino acid sequence: CASSPVGGTTDTQYF.